These 15 T cell receptor beta chains share one sample of origin, sequenced in a study of long-term antiretroviral therapy in people with HIV. Sequencing relied on immunoSEQ assay v3.0, run at survey level. Clones were read by immunoSEQ multiplex PCR, and TCRdb kept only the in-frame ones, dropping some. The data contain about 19,000 clones, roughly 90% of them singletons. The material was unsorted PBMCs, obtained 2.1 years after starting antiretroviral therapy. The source is a man between 18 and 29 years old with HIV.

This clone has just a few counts. V gene TRBV7-2 combines with J gene TRBJ2-7; possibly TRBD2 for D (5 bases). The CDR3 extends over 16 amino acids. Germline V gives CDR1 SGHTA, CDR2 FQGNSA. V lost 2 bases to trimming and J lost 6 bases, with 20 bases between them. CDR3 residues: CASSLIGLGVAGEQYF. The CDR3 bases are TGTGCCAGCAGCTTAATAGGGCTCGGGGTAGCTGGCGAGCAGTACTTC. The entire variable domain, with the rest obtained from reference TRBV7-2 and TRBJ2-7, is as follows: GAGVSQSPSNKVTEKGKDVELRCDPISGHTALYWYRQSLGQGLEFLIYFQGNSAPDKSGLPSDRFSAERTGGSVSTLTIQRTQQEDSAVYLCASSLIGLGVAGEQYFGPGTRLTVT.

The chain is built from TRBV14 and TRBJ2-7, with D perhaps matching TRBD1 (5 bases). The CDR3 covers 15 residues. Trimming stripped 4 bases from V and 4 bases from J, with 17 bases between. The V gene's germline CDR1 is SGHDN and CDR2 FVKESK. The CDR3 sequence: CASSRRRGAWYEQYF. The CDR3 bases are TGTGCCAGCAGCCGCCGTAGGGGCGCATGGTACGAGCAGTACTTC.

The V call is TRBV20-1, the J call TRBJ1-1; 7 nucleotides align to TRBD1. This CDR3 contains 10 residues. Trimming at V came to 7 bases and at J to 10 bases, leaving 6 bases not matched to a gene. Looked up from germline, CDR1 is DFQATT and CDR2 is SNEGSKA (reference sequence). DNA of the CDR3: TGCAGTGTCCTCCCAGGGGGAGCTTTCTTT. Translating it yields CSVLPGGAFF.

The chain couples TRBV7-9 to TRBJ2-1, with D possibly being TRBD2 (6 bases). Germline values: CDR1 SEHNR, CDR2 FQNEAQ (reference sequence). V gave up 1 base and J gave up 4 bases, with 17 bases separating them. CDR3 length equals 17 residues. The CDR3 protein is CASSLVVRLVEYNEQFF. CDR3 sequence (DNA): TGTGCCAGCAGCTTAGTAGTAAGACTAGTGGAATACAATGAGCAGTTCTTC. The full variable domain, in which reference TRBV7-9 and TRBJ2-1 provide the parts outside the CDR3, is DTGVSQNPRHKITKRGQNVTFRCDPISEHNRLYWYRQTLGQGPEFLTYFQNEAQLEKSRLLSDRFSAERPKGSFSTLEIQRTEQGDSAMYLCASSLVVRLVEYNEQFFGPGTRLTVL.

The rearrangement uses TRBV6-5 and TRBJ1-1; D is ambiguous. Trimming stripped 6 bases from V and 0 bases from J, with 14 bases between. The CDR3 is 15 residues long. Germline loops: CDR1 MNHEY, CDR2 SVGAGI. In nucleotides, the CDR3 is TGTGCCAGCAGCCCCTACCCTCAAGTGAACACTGAAGCTTTCTTT. The encoded protein is CASSPYPQVNTEAFF.

This sequence joins TRBV7-9 and TRBJ1-5, with D unresolved. Germline lookup yields CDR1 SEHNR and CDR2 FQNEAQ (reference sequence). The CDR3 runs to 13 residues. Between the trimmed V and J ends, which lost 2 bases and 1 base, there was a span of 3 bases. The CDR3 coding sequence is TGTGCCAGCAGCTTAACCAGCAATCAGCCCCAGCATTTT. This encodes CASSLTSNQPQHF.

V and J are TRBV7-6 and TRBJ2-2, with D unclear. The germline CDR1 and CDR2 sequences are SGHVS and FNYEAQ. Trimming took 5 bases from V and 8 from J, leaving 6 bases between them. The CDR3 covers 11 residues. The CDR3: CASSDSGELFF. As DNA, the CDR3 is TGTGCCAGCAGCGACTCTGGGGAGCTGTTTTTT. The variable domain in full, completed from reference TRBV7-6 and TRBJ2-2, reads GAGVSQSPRYKVTKRGQDVALRCDPISGHVSLYWYRQALGQGPEFLTYFNYEAQQDKSGLPNDRFSAERPEGSISTLTIQRTEQRDSAMYRCASSDSGELFFGEGSRLTVL.

This chain uses TRBV15 with TRBJ2-7; D ambiguous. The CDR3 has 14 residues. The V end was cut by 1 base, the J end by 6 bases, with 13 bases between. Germline CDR1 reads LNHNV; CDR2 reads YYDKDF (reference sequence). CDR3 nucleotide sequence: TGTGCCACCAGCAGAGGGCTTACTCAGGCCGAGCAGTACTTC. Translation: CATSRGLTQAEQYF. Variable domain in full (rest from reference TRBV15 and TRBJ2-7): DAMVIQNPRYQVTQFGKPVTLSCSQTLNHNVMYWYQQKSSQAPKLLFHYYDKDFNNEADTPDNFQSRRPNTSFCFLDIRSPGLGDTAMYLCATSRGLTQAEQYFGPGTRLTVT.

In DNA, the CDR3 is TGCGCCAGCAGCGCCGACAGCAACTATTACCAAGAGACCCAGTACTTC. Amino acids: CASSADSNYYQETQYF. V and J are TRBV5-1 and TRBJ2-5; tentative D call: TRBD1 (5 bases). Trimming shortened V by 4 bases and J by 0 bases, and 16 bases separated the two germline ends. CDR3 length equals 16 residues. Germline-derived CDR1 and CDR2 are SGHRS and YFSETQ.

This clone appeared a single time. The gene calls are TRBV5-4 and TRBJ1-6, with 10 bases aligning to TRBD1. CDR1 and CDR2 from the germline V gene are SGHNT and YYREEE (reference sequence). The length of the CDR3 is 16 residues. The J segment lost 5 bases and the V segment lost 4 bases, leaving 6 bases of the junction unmatched. The CDR3 DNA is TGTGCCAGCAGCGTCCGGGACAGGGGAAATAATTCACCCCTCCACTTT. It translates to CASSVRDRGNNSPLHF. Full variable domain (remainder filled in from reference TRBV5-4 and TRBJ1-6): ETGVTQSPTHLIKTRGQQVTLRCSSQSGHNTVSWYQQALGQGPQFIFQYYREEENGRGNFPPRFSGLQFPNYSSELNVNALELDDSALYLCASSVRDRGNNSPLHFGNGTRLTVT.

This chain joins TRBV4-1 and TRBJ1-3, with 8 bases identical to TRBD1. The CDR3 is 17 residues long. The V and J ends lost 4 bases and 5 bases, in that order; junction bases with no gene match: 13. CDR1 is MGHRA, CDR2 YSYEKL, per germline. The CDR3 region is CASSRPTGTGDRNTIYF. CDR3 in DNA: TGCGCCAGCAGCCGACCAACCGGGACAGGTGACCGAAACACCATATATTTT.

The chain recombines TRBV4-2 with TRBJ1-5; no reliable D call. The V gene lost 1 base and the J gene lost 4 bases, with 11 bases spanning the gap. Germline V CDR1 and CDR2: LGHNA, YNFKEQ. This CDR3 is 15 amino acids long. The CDR3 reads CASSQVGGGNQPQHF. In DNA, the CDR3 is TGTGCCAGCAGCCAAGTGGGCGGAGGTAATCAGCCCCAGCATTTT.

V usage is TRBV29-1 and J usage is TRBJ1-6; TRBD1 aligns across 7 bases. V shed 8 bases and J 5 bases; nucleotides not matched to a gene: 3. The CDR3 runs to 12 residues. Germline V CDR1 and CDR2: SQVTM, ANQGSEA. The CDR3 DNA sequence: TGCAGCACAGACAGGGATAATTCACCCCTCCACTTT. It is translated as CSTDRDNSPLHF.

This chain connects TRBV29-1 to TRBJ1-3; D is undetermined. Trimming pared 4 bases from V and 0 bases from J, leaving 13 bases between. From germline, CDR1 is SQVTM and CDR2 ANQGSEA. The length of the CDR3 is 15 residues. The CDR3 region has the DNA TGCAGCGTTGGATCCGACTTAAGCTCTGGAAACACCATATATTTT. Translated, it gives CSVGSDLSSGNTIYF.

V gene TRBV9 combines with J gene TRBJ2-1, with D possibly being TRBD2 (7 bases). The CDR3 is made up of 16 amino acids. CDR1 SGDLS and CDR2 YYNGEE come from the germline V gene. V lost 2 bases and J lost 4, with 16 bases in between. The CDR3: CASSVIGGLTYNEQFF. Written as DNA, the CDR3 is TGTGCCAGCAGCGTCATCGGGGGGCTAACGTACAATGAGCAGTTCTTC.